This T cell receptor (beta chain) stems from a study of blood T cell repertoires in COVID-19 (dated by TCRdb to about 2020). With regard to the full study: Collaborator samples came from the United States, Italy and Spain and covered acute and convalescent phases of COVID-19. The prospective study material was composed of cDNA or gDNA derived from T cells, B-cell-depleted T cells, or PBMCs. Subjects who had been exposed to COVID-19, were actively infected with it, or had recovered from it provided the deeply sampled blood TCRbeta repertoires that made up the dataset. The repertoires were made available in a free public database intended to serve as a resource for research on the immune response to SARS-CoV-2. Samples were obtained from the ongoing ImmuneRACE study (first 160 participants) and from some 1,200 subjects provided by 6 global collaborators. Nearly every sample came with metadata listing a de-identified subject ID, COVID-19 status, age in years and sex. Where available, HLA class I and class II types were taken from metadata supplied by the sample provider and were not determined by assay-based typing.

TCRbeta CDR3 regions were amplified from genomic DNA by means of the immunoSEQ Assay, a bias-controlled multiplex PCR. Per the original workflow: Nucleated cell counts per sample were estimated from amplification of reference gene primers within the assay. To quantify the absolute abundance of each unique TCRbeta CDR3 rearrangement, sequence reads were collapsed and filtered. For each sample, productive Simpson clonality was calculated by taking the square root of Simpson's diversity index across productive rearrangements. TCRdb stores this immuneACCESS table with in-frame sequences only. Part of the clones is absent; in the studies checked, under half of the shortfall reflects unresolved V genes, and no reason is known for the rest. V, J and clone size derive from that table, while D and trimming were established from the DNA sequence. This sample is represented by approximately 310,000 clones; over 75% of them were singletons. Of the sample, 6.5% to 9.5% falls within the top ten clones.

The CDR3 spans 13 residues, from the cysteine through the phenylalanine. The read is trimmed to its CDR3 DNA, 39 bases read in frame from base 1. Between the V and J ends, shortened by 5 bases and 4 bases respectively, the junction contains 11 bases. From the germline V gene (reference sequence), CDR1 is SEHNR and CDR2 is FQNEAQ. The research as a whole found: The quantity of clinical and demographic metadata differed by source and by participant and was supplied without curation.

On this clone: Its cognate antigen has yet to be identified. The input lacks base qualities; no much larger clone sits a single base away.

A second Seattle source provided samples from volunteer blood donors who had recovered from COVID-19. Each collaborating institution followed its own protocols to collect whole blood in K2EDTA tubes. Collaborator samples were shipped for TCRbeta analysis as frozen whole blood, isolated PBMCs, or DNA extracted from either sample type. The sequenced sample was peripheral blood. This clonotype was obtained from a woman in her 50s who had recovered from COVID-19. Recombination connected TRBV7-9 to TRBJ1-2; TRBD1 is a possible D gene, resting on 5 matching bases. The CDR3 protein sequence reads: CASSPTGPYGYTF. The DNA sequence is TGTGCCAGCAGCCCCACAGGCCCCTATGGCTACACCTTC.